This T cell receptor (beta chain) was obtained from a study of cytomegalovirus exposure and HLA in healthy donors. Notes on the study in general: The classifier reportedly diagnosed cytomegalovirus status with high sensitivity and specificity.

Germline lookup yields CDR1 LNHNV and CDR2 YYDKDF (reference sequence). This CDR3 is built from 16 residues. V lost 3 bases, J lost 3 bases, and 14 bases lay in between. Concerning this clone itself: Its antigen is undetermined.

The PCR made use of 60 Vbeta and 13 Jbeta primers. The assay was immunoSEQ multiplex PCR, and TCRdb's table has in-frame clones only and misses some. Of 100,000 to 150,000 clones in the sample, approximately 80% were seen once. The chain uses TRBV15 and TRBJ1-4, with a weak D call TRBD1 (5 bases). The TCR sequence derives from a man younger than 35 in good health and CMV-seronegative. Sequencing used PBMCs. In DNA form, the CDR3 reads TGTGCCACCAGCAGGGGTCGACCGGGGGCTAATGAAAAACTGTTTTTT. It translates to CATSRGRPGANEKLFF.